The 29 T cell receptor beta chains in this list originate from one sample, sequenced in a study of T cell clusters in autoimmune cytopenias. TRB was amplified from about 270 ng of peripheral blood genomic DNA per sample. Multiplex touch-down PCR amplified TRB using TRB-A and TRB-B pools in one tube. TCRdb re-called the multiplex PCR reads and gives one entry per CDR3 protein, without DNA. The table lists about 12,000 distinct CDR3 sequences, with about a quarter in the top ten. A further study also used this sample, focusing on T cell repertoires in aging, cancer and after chemotherapy.

Source material: peripheral blood. The source of these receptors is a human donor in good health.

The V call is TRBV5-4, the J call TRBJ2-3; there is no DNA to check the TCRdb D call of TRBD1. CDR1 is SGHNT and CDR2 is YYREEE in the germline V gene (reference sequence). The CDR3 has 13 residues. CDR3 in amino acids: CASRGVSTDTQYF.

The chain has TRBV15 and TRBJ1-2; no DNA is available, so the TRBD1 call from TCRdb remains unchecked. The CDR3 runs to 16 residues. Germline V gene data show CDR1 as LNHNV and CDR2 as YYDKDF (reference sequence). The chain's CDR3 is CATSSRDWGANYGYTF.

This sequence joins TRBV20-1 and TRBJ2-7; TCRdb proposes TRBD2, but this gene call is untestable without DNA. CDR1 and CDR2 from the germline V gene are DFQATT and SNEGSKA (reference sequence). This CDR3 region has 14 residues. The CDR3 sequence is CSARSGLAVYEQYF.

This rearrangement joins TRBV19 to TRBJ1-4. The CDR3 runs to 14 residues. CDR1 and CDR2 (germline): LNHDA, SQIVND (reference sequence). Here the CDR3 reads CASSMGSIAEKLFF.

V gene TRBV27 combines with J gene TRBJ1-5. Germline-derived CDR1 and CDR2 are MNHEY and SMNVEV (reference sequence). This CDR3 region has 13 residues. CDR3 sequence: CASSRRNNQPQHF.

Judged by frequency, this clonotype is medium-sized. This chain connects TRBV11-3 to TRBJ2-5; the D gene TCRdb calls, TRBD1, cannot be checked with no DNA. Per the germline V gene, CDR1 is SGHNT and CDR2 is YENEEA. CDR3 length: 16 residues. CDR3 loop: CASSPGQDKYQETQYF.

This rearrangement joins TRBV6-2 or TRBV6-3 to TRBJ2-3; TCRdb's assignment of TRBD1 cannot be checked, as there is no DNA. The CDR3 length is 14 residues. Per the germline V gene, CDR1 is MNHEY and CDR2 is SVGEGT. The CDR3 spells CASSEGGPADTQYF.

The chain employs TRBV6-1 and TRBJ2-1; TCRdb's D call, TRBD1, is unchecked because there is no DNA. The length of the CDR3 is 13 residues. Per the germline V gene, CDR1 is MNHNS and CDR2 is SASEGT. This chain's CDR3 is CASSLDTYNEQFF.

This chain connects TRBV12-3 or TRBV12-4 to TRBJ2-3; without DNA, the TCRdb call of TRBD2 cannot be checked. The CDR3 runs 14 residues. CDR3 sequence reads: CASSSTPRRDTQYF.

The V gene is TRBV27, the J gene TRBJ2-7; TCRdb returns TRBD1, unconfirmable since there is no DNA. Germline loops: CDR1 MNHEY, CDR2 SMNVEV (reference sequence). The CDR3 consists of 14 residues. CDR3 region: CASSLYPAGDEQYF.

The chain joins TRBV12-3 or TRBV12-4 to TRBJ2-1; checking the TCRdb D call of TRBD1 is not possible without DNA. CDR3 length equals 15 residues. CDR3 protein: CASRDSSSSYNEQFF.

The J gene is TRBJ1-2, the V gene TRBV6-6; TCRdb calls TRBD1, which cannot be checked without DNA. CDR1 is MNHNY and CDR2 is SVGAGI in the germline V gene (reference sequence). CDR3 size: 13 residues. The CDR3 loop reads CASSPQGGYGYTF.

The gene calls are TRBV7-2 and TRBJ2-7; TCRdb selects TRBD2, and the lack of DNA leaves this call unchecked. CDR1 and CDR2 from the germline V gene are SGHTA and FQGNSA. CDR3 length: 15 residues. CDR3 amino acids: CASSTSSGSSYEQYF.

V and J are TRBV7-6 and TRBJ2-3. Germline lookup yields CDR1 SGHVS and CDR2 FNYEAQ. CDR3 length equals 15 residues. CDR3 region: CASSLGVSSTDTQYF. Using reference TRBV7-6 and TRBJ2-3 for the parts outside the CDR3, the full variable domain is GAGVSQSPRYKVTKRGQDVALRCDPISGHVSLYWYRQALGQGPEFLTYFNYEAQQDKSGLPNDRFSAERPEGSISTLTIQRTEQRDSAMYRCASSLGVSSTDTQYFGPGTRLTVL.

The chain has TRBV6-2 or TRBV6-3 and TRBJ2-5. The germline V gene has CDR1 MNHEY and CDR2 SVGEGT. The CDR3 sequence is 15 residues long. The CDR3: CASSYTTGYQETQYF.

This sequence joins TRBV18 and TRBJ1-4; the TCRdb D gene call, TRBD1, has no DNA to confirm it. Germline V gene sequence: CDR1 KGHSH, CDR2 LQKENI. This CDR3 is 15 amino acids long. This CDR3 is CASSPSGNPNEKLFF.

This chain joins TRBV6-2 or TRBV6-3 and TRBJ2-1; without DNA, the TCRdb call of TRBD2 cannot be checked. This CDR3 spans 14 amino acids. The germline V gene encodes CDR1 MNHEY and CDR2 SVGEGT. CDR3 sequence: CASSLAGGQVEQFF.

The V and J genes are TRBV6-5 and TRBJ2-5; TCRdb selects TRBD2, and the lack of DNA leaves this call unchecked. Germline CDR1 reads MNHEY; CDR2 reads SVGAGI. CDR3 length equals 11 residues. CDR3 loop: CASREVETQYF.

According to its frequency, this clonotype is medium-sized (0.01 to 0.1%). The V gene is TRBV11-3, the J gene TRBJ2-7; TCRdb proposes TRBD2, but this gene call is untestable without DNA. Germline loops: CDR1 SGHNT, CDR2 YENEEA. The CDR3 consists of 14 residues. The CDR3 is CASSTGLVVSEQYF.

The chain uses TRBV5-4 and TRBJ2-1; TCRdb's D gene call, TRBD1, goes unchecked for lack of DNA. Per the germline V gene, CDR1 is SGHNT and CDR2 is YYREEE (reference sequence). The CDR3 loop spans 15 amino acids. The CDR3 here is CASSSYRGLDNEQFF. The full variable domain, rest sourced from reference TRBV5-4 and TRBJ2-1, is ETGVTQSPTHLIKTRGQQVTLRCSSQSGHNTVSWYQQALGQGPQFIFQYYREEENGRGNFPPRFSGLQFPNYSSELNVNALELDDSALYLCASSSYRGLDNEQFFGPGTRLTVL.

The rearrangement uses TRBV18 and TRBJ1-2. This CDR3 has 15 amino acids. Germline assignment: CDR1 KGHSH and CDR2 LQKENI. CDR3 residues: CASSISSQDWYGYTF.

This sequence joins TRBV7-6 and TRBJ2-5. CDR1 and CDR2 from the germline V gene are SGHVS and FNYEAQ. The CDR3 contains 12 residues. The CDR3 here is CASSRPDETQYF.

The chain couples TRBV30 to TRBJ1-2; the TCRdb call, TRBD1, lacks DNA for checking. The length of the CDR3 is 17 residues. CDR1 GTSNPN and CDR2 SVGIG come from the germline V gene (reference sequence). CDR3 in amino acids: CAWSLSGMGPANYGYTF. Full variable domain (rest looked up from reference TRBV30 and TRBJ1-2): SQTIHQWPATLVQPVGSPLSLECTVEGTSNPNLYWYRQAAGRGLQLLFYSVGIGQISSEVPQNLSASRPQDRQFILSSKKLLLSDSGFYLCAWSLSGMGPANYGYTFGSGTRLTVV.

The chain is built from TRBV27 and TRBJ1-5; TCRdb calls TRBD1, which cannot be checked without DNA. Germline-derived CDR1 and CDR2 are MNHEY and SMNVEV (reference sequence). The length of the CDR3 is 15 residues. The CDR3 loop reads CASSPGTGGNQPQHF.

This rearrangement joins TRBV5-6 to TRBJ1-5; TCRdb's D gene call, TRBD1, goes unchecked for lack of DNA. This CDR3 is built from 15 residues. Germline V gives CDR1 SGHDT, CDR2 YYEEEE. The CDR3 protein is CASSLAGASNQPQHF.

The chain carries TRBV19 and TRBJ1-2. The CDR3 is 13 residues long. The germline gives CDR1 LNHDA, CDR2 SQIVND (reference sequence). CDR3 in amino acids: CASSGEWPAGYTF.

This chain links TRBV30 with TRBJ1-2; the TRBD1 assignment by TCRdb is unverifiable without DNA. This CDR3 is 14 amino acids long. The germline V gene encodes CDR1 GTSNPN and CDR2 SVGIG (reference sequence). CDR3 loop: CAWNTGQGKDGYTF.

This chain connects TRBV30 to TRBJ2-7; TCRdb's D call of TRBD1 is untestable without DNA. The length of the CDR3 is 13 residues. From germline, CDR1 is GTSNPN and CDR2 SVGIG (reference sequence). The CDR3 protein is CATGTDYSYEQYF.

The chain joins TRBV6-2 or TRBV6-3 to TRBJ2-7; TCRdb names TRBD1, which stays unverified in the absence of DNA. The CDR3 consists of 13 residues. Per germline, CDR1 MNHEY and CDR2 SVGEGT. The CDR3 sequence: CASSRGAVYEQYF.